This T cell receptor (beta chain) was captured by sequencing in a study of shared clonotypes between healthy human individuals. Germline CDR1 SEHNR, CDR2 FQNEAQ (reference sequence). Trimming cost V 3 bases and J 2 bases; bases outside gene matches: 4. This CDR3 is built from 15 residues. A deep-level run was used for the assay. TCRdb's copy holds only in-frame clones and misses some; the assay was immunoSEQ multiplex PCR. Here the sample spans some 1.4 million clones, roughly 96% being singletons. Recent vaccinations or acute infections were absent in the healthy HIV-negative adult donors. This receptor was taken from a man aged 30-40 years in good health. The sequenced sample consisted of naive CD4+ T cells sorted from blood. Specified subset: CD45RA+ positively selected. The gene calls are TRBV7-9 and TRBJ2-7; TRBD2 matches 10 bases. CDR3 sequence (DNA): TGTGCCAGCAGCTTTATAGCGGGAGGCGCCTACGAGCAGTACTTC. Protein product: CASSFIAGGAYEQYF.